One TCR beta chain is described in this entry. Its specific antigen is unknown. The record has no base qualities; no much larger clone is one base away. The sample is drawn from a study of T cell repertoires in cytomegalovirus infection (dated by TCRdb to 2018 to 2020). Some background on the complete study: Recently identified HLA-C-restricted CMV epitopes, whose presentation resists viral immunomodulation, were targeted by peptide stimulations together with well-studied HLA-B-restricted epitopes. Because public TCR beta signatures pointed to carriage of CMV infection together with the matching HLA type, the HLA type of each donor mattered for the analysis.

Interpreted using the paper, the treatment or condition label stands for: in vitro stimulation with specific CMV peptide epitopes to enrich CMV-specific T cells. The paper as a whole reports these results and caveats: The ex vivo response was dominated by HLA-C-restricted CMV-specific TCR beta clonotypes, which also provided the single most frequent clonotype in two of eight donors. In both this cohort and an independent roughly 330-donor cohort, the cumulative frequency of public TCR beta family members distinguished carriers of CMV infection plus the relevant HLA type.

The CDR3 holds 13 amino acids from the cysteine to the phenylalanine. CDR3 DNA is the only sequence kept; it has 39 bases, read in frame from the first base. The germline ends are 16 bases apart after V is trimmed by 10 bases and J by 4 bases. CDR1 and CDR2, per the germline V gene (reference sequence), are LNHDA and SQIVND. The listed sequencing device is Illumina HiSeq 1500. Using fastp trimming at Q25 and MiXCR clonotype assembly, TCRdb reanalyzed the public sequencing data and kept in-frame beta chains. Each record represents a unique CDR3 protein, reported with the most common genes and DNA among its rows. The sample table shows about a million distinct CDR3 sequences, and roughly 30% are seen once. Over 12% of the sample rests with the top ten.

The chain links TRBV19 with TRBJ1-1; a weak D assignment points to TRBD1 (6 bases agree). The specimen was cultured CD8+ T cells from PBMCs, collected from culture after CMV antigen stimulation. This receptor was identified in a human donor in good health (CMV status not recorded). Some clones in this sample may be carry-over from other donors' samples. The base sequence is TGTGCCACTAGGAGGGTGGGGGCCACTGAAGCTTTCTTT. It is translated as CATRRVGATEAFF.